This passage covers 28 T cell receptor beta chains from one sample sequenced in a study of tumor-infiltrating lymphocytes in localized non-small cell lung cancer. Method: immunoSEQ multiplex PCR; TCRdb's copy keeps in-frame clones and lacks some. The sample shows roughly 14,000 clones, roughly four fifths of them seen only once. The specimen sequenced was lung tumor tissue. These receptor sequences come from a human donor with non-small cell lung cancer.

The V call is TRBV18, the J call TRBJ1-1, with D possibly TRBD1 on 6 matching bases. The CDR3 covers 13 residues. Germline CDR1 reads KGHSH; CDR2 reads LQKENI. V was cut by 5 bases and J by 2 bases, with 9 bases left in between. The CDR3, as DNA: TGTGCCAGCTCAGGACAGAGAAACACTGAAGCTTTCTTT. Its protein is CASSGQRNTEAFF. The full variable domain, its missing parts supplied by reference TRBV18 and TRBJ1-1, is NAGVMQNPRHLVRRRGQEARLRCSPMKGHSHVYWYRQLPEEGLKFMVYLQKENIIDESGMPKERFSAEFPKEGPSILRIQQVVRGDSAAYFCASSGQRNTEAFFGQGTRLTVV.

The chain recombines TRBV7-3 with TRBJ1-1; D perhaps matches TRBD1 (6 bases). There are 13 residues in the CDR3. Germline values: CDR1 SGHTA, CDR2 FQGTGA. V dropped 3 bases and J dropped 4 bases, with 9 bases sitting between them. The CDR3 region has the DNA TGTGCCAGCAGCTTGGGGGCAAGCACTGAAGCTTTCTTT. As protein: CASSLGASTEAFF.

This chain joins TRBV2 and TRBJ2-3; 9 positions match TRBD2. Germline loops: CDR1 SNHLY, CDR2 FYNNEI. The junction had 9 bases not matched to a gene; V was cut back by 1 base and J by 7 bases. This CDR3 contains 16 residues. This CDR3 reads CASSEEGRGGLYTQYF. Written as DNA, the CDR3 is TGTGCCAGCAGTGAAGAGGGGCGGGGGGGCCTTTATACGCAGTATTTT.

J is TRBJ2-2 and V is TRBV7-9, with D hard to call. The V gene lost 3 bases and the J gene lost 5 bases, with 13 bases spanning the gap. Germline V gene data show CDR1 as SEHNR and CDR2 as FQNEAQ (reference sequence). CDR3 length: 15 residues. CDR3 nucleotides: TGTGCCAGCAGCTTCTCCTCTTTGAGTACCGGGGAGCTGTTTTTT. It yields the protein CASSFSSLSTGELFF.

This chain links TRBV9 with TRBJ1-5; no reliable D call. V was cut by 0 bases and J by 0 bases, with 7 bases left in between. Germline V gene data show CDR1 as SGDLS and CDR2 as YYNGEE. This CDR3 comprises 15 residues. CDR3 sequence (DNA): TGTGCCAGCAGCGTAGGGGTGATTAGCAATCAGCCCCAGCATTTT. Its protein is CASSVGVISNQPQHF.

CDR3 sequence (DNA): TGTGCCAGCAGTGGAGTCCGGGGGGGAACGAGCAATCAGCCCCAGCATTTT. It is translated as CASSGVRGGTSNQPQHF. This chain connects TRBV6-1 to TRBJ1-5, with D possibly TRBD1 on 5 matching bases. Trimming removed 4 bases from V and 1 base from J, with 17 bases in between. Germline V gene sequence: CDR1 MNHNS, CDR2 SASEGT. CDR3 length: 17 amino acids.

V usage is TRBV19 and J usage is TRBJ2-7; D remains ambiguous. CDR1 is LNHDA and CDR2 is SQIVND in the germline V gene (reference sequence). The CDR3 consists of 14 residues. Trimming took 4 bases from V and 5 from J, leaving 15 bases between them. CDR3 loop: CASSRSGIPDEQYF. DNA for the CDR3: TGTGCCAGTAGTAGGTCCGGCATTCCGGACGAGCAGTACTTC.

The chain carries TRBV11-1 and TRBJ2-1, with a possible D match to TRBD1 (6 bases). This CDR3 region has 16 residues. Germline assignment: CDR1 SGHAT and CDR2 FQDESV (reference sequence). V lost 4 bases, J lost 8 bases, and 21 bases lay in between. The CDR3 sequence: CASSSGAGRMVYEQFF. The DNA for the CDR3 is TGTGCCAGCAGCTCAGGGGCGGGCAGGATGGTCTATGAGCAGTTCTTC.

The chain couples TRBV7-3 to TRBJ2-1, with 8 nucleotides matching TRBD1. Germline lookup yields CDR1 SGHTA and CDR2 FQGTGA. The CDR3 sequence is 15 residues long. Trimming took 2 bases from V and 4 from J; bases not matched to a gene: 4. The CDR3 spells CASSLDRGTYNEQFF. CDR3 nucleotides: TGTGCCAGCAGCTTAGACAGGGGTACTTACAATGAGCAGTTCTTC.

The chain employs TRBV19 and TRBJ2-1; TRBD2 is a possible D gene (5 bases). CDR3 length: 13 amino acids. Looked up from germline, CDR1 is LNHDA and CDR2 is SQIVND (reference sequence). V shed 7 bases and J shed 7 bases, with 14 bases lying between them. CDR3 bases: TGTGCCAGTACCCCGATAGGCGGGAATGAGCAGTTCTTC. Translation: CASTPIGGNEQFF.

Here the CDR3 reads CASTENTEAFF. CDR3 sequence (DNA): TGTGCCAGCACCGAAAACACTGAAGCTTTCTTT. The V and J genes are TRBV6-1 and TRBJ1-1; D gene uncertain. V was shortened by 7 bases and J by 2 bases, with 5 bases between the two germline ends. Looked up from germline, CDR1 is MNHNS and CDR2 is SASEGT. The CDR3 runs 11 residues.

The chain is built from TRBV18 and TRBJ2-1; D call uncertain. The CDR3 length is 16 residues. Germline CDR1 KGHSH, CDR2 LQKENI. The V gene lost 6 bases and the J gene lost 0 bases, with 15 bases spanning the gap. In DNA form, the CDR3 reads TGTGCCAGCTCCCCCGGCACGTATAGCTCCTACAATGAGCAGTTCTTC. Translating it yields CASSPGTYSSYNEQFF.

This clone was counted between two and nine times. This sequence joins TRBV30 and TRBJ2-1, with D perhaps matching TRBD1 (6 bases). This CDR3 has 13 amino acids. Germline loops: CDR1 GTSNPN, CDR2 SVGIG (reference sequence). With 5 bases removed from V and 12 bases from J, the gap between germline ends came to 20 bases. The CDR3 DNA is TGTGCCTGGGGGACCGGACAGTCCGTTGGGCAGTTCTTC. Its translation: CAWGTGQSVGQFF.

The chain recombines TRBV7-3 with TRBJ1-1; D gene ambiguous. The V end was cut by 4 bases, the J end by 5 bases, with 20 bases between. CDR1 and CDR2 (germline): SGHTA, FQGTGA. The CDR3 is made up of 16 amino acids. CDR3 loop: CASSSTGPGLGTEAFF. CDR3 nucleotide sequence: TGTGCCAGCAGCTCGACCGGTCCGGGTCTGGGGACTGAAGCTTTCTTT.

CDR3: CASSGGQAYKNIQYF. The CDR3 coding sequence is TGTGCCAGCAGCGGGGGACAGGCGTACAAAAACATTCAGTACTTC. The chain combines TRBV5-4 with TRBJ2-4, with 8 positions matching TRBD1. This CDR3 region has 15 residues. The V gene end was trimmed by 4 bases and the J gene end by 3 bases; junction bases not matched to a gene: 6. Germline-derived CDR1 and CDR2 are SGHNT and YYREEE (reference sequence). The entire variable domain, with the rest obtained from reference TRBV5-4 and TRBJ2-4, is as follows: ETGVTQSPTHLIKTRGQQVTLRCSSQSGHNTVSWYQQALGQGPQFIFQYYREEENGRGNFPPRFSGLQFPNYSSELNVNALELDDSALYLCASSGGQAYKNIQYFGAGTRLSVL.

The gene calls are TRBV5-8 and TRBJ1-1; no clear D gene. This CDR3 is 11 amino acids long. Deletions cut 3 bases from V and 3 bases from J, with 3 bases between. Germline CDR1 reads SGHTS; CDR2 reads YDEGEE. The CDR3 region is CASSWDTEAFF. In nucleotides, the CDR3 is TGTGCCAGCAGCTGGGACACTGAAGCTTTCTTT.

This CDR3 is CASSLKGAAFF. CDR3 in DNA: TGTGCCAGCAGCCTTAAGGGTGCGGCTTTCTTT. The genes are TRBV5-6 and TRBJ1-1; D remains ambiguous. The germline CDR1 and CDR2 sequences are SGHDT and YYEEEE. V was pared by 4 bases and J by 11 bases, with 12 bases between. The CDR3 is 11 residues long.

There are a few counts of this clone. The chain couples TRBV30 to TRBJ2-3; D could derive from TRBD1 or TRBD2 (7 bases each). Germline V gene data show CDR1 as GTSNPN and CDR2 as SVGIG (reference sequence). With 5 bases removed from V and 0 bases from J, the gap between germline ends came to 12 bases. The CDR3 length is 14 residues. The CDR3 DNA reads TGTGCCTGGCTCCAGGGGGGGAGCACAGATACGCAGTATTTT. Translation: CAWLQGGSTDTQYF.

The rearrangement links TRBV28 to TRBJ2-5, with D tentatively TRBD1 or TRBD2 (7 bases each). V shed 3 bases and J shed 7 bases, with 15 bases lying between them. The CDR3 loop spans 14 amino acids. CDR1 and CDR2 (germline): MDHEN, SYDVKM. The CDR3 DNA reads TGTGCCAGCAGTTTCCAGGGGGGGGTGGTGACCCAGTACTTC. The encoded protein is CASSFQGGVVTQYF.

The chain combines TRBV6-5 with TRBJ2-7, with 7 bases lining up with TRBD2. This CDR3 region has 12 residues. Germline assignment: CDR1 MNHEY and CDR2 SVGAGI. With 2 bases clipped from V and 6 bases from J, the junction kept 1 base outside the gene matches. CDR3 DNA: TGTGCCAGCAGTTACGGGACTACCGAGCAGTACTTC. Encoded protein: CASSYGTTEQYF.

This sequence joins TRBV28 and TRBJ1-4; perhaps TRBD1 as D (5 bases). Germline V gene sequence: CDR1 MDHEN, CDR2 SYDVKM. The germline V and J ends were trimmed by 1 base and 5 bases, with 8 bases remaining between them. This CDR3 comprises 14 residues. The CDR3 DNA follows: TGTGCCAGCAGTTTATCGCAGGGAAATGAAAAACTGTTTTTT. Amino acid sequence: CASSLSQGNEKLFF.

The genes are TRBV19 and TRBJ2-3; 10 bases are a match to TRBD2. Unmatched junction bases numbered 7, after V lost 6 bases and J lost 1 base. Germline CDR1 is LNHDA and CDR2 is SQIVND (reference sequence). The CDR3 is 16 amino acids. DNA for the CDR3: TGTGCCAGTAGCGACCCCCTAGCGGGGGGCACAGATACGCAGTATTTT. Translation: CASSDPLAGGTDTQYF.

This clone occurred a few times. The CDR3 is CASSSTRGLESKNIQYF. The CDR3 DNA reads TGTGCCAGCAGTTCGACGAGGGGGCTGGAGTCCAAAAACATTCAGTACTTC. This chain joins TRBV28 and TRBJ2-4, with 7 bases fitting TRBD1. Germline V gene sequence: CDR1 MDHEN, CDR2 SYDVKM. This CDR3 is built from 17 residues. The J segment lost 2 bases and the V segment lost 4 bases, leaving 11 bases of the junction unmatched.

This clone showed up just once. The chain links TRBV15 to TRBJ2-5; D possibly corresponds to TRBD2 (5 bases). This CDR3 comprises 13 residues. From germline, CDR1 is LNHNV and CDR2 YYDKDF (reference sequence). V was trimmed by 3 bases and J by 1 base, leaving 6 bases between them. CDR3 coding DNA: TGTGCCACCAGCAGGGACTTCCAAGAGACCCAGTACTTC. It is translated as CATSRDFQETQYF.

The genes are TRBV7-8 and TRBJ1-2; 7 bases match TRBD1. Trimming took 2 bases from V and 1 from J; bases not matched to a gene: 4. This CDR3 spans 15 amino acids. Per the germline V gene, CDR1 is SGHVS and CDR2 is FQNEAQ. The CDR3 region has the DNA TGTGCCAGCAGCTTAACAGGGGCAATTAACTATGGCTACACCTTC. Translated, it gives CASSLTGAINYGYTF.

CDR3 nucleotide sequence: TGCGCCAGCAGCTTGGATTGGAACAGATTTGACGAGCAGTACTTC. This translates into CASSLDWNRFDEQYF. The genes are TRBV5-1 and TRBJ2-7; D is uncertain. Germline assignment: CDR1 SGHRS and CDR2 YFSETQ. Trimming pared 0 bases from V and 5 bases from J, leaving 15 bases between. The CDR3 covers 15 residues.

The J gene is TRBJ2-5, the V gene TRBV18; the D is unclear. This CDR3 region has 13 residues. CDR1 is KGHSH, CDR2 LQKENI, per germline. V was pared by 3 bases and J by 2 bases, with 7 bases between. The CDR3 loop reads CASSPGLQETQYF. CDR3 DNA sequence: TGTGCCAGCTCACCTGGGCTTCAAGAGACCCAGTACTTC.

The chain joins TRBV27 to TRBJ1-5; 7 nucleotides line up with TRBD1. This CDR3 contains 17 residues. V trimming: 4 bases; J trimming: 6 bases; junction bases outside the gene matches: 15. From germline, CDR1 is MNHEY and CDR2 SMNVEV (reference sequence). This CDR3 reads CASSSSIRQGGGQPQHF. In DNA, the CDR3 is TGTGCCAGCAGTTCCTCTATCCGCCAGGGGGGAGGTCAGCCCCAGCATTTT.